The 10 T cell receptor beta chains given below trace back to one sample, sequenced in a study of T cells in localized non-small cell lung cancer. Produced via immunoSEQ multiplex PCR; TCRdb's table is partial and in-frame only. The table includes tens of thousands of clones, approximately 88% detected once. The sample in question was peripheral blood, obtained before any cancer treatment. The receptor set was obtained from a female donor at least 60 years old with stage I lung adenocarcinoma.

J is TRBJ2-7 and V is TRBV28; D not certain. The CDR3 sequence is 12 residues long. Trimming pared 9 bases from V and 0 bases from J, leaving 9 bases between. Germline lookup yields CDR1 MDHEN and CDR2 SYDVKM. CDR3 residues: CASRVSSYEQYF. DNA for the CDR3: TGTGCCAGTAGGGTGTCCTCCTACGAGCAGTACTTC.

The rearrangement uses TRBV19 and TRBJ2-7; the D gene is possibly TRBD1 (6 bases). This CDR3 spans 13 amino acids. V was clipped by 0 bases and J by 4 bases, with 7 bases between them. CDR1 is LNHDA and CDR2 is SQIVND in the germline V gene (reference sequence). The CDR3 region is CASSIEQGYEQYF. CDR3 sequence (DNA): TGTGCCAGTAGTATAGAACAGGGTTACGAGCAGTACTTC.

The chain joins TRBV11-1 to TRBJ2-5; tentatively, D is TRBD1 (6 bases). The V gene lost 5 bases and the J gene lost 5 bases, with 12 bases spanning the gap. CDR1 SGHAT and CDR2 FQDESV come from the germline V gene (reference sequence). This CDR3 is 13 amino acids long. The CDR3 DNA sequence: TGTGCCAGCAGCAGGCACAGGGAGGAGACCCAGTACTTC. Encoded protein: CASSRHREETQYF. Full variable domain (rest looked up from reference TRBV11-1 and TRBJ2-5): EAEVAQSPRYKITEKSQAVAFWCDPISGHATLYWYRQILGQGPELLVQFQDESVVDDSQLPKDRFSAERLKGVDSTLKIQPAELGDSAMYLCASSRHREETQYFGPGTRLLVL.

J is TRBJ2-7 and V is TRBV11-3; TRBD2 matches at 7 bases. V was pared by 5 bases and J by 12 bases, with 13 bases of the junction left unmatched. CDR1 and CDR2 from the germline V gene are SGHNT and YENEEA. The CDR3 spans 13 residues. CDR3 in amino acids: CASSADPGLPPYF. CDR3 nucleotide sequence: TGTGCCAGCAGCGCCGACCCGGGACTACCCCCGTACTTC.

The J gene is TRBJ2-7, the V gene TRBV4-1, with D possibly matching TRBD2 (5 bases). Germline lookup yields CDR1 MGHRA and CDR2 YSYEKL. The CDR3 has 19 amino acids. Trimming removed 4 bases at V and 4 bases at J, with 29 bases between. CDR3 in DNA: TGCGCCAGCAGCCGAGGCCAGAGCGGAGACCTGTCGGTCCCGTACGAGCAGTACTTC. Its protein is CASSRGQSGDLSVPYEQYF.

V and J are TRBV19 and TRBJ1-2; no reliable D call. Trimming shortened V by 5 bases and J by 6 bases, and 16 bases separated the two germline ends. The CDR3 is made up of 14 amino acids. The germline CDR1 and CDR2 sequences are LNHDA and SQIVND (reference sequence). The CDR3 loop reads CASSPAAYRDGYTF. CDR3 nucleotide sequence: TGTGCCAGTAGTCCCGCCGCATACAGAGATGGCTACACCTTC.

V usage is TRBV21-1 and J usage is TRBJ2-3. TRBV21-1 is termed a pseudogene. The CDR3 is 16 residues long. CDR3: CASSKARWDPTDTQYF. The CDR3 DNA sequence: TGTGCCAGCAGCAAAGCGCGATGGGATCCCACAGATACGCAGTATTTT.

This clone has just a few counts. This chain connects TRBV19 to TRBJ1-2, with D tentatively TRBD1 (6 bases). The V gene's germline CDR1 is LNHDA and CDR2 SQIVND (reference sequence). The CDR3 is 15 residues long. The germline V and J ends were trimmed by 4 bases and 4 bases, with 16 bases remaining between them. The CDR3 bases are TGTGCCAGTAGTAGGGTTCAGGGGAATACCTATGGCTACACCTTC. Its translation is CASSRVQGNTYGYTF.

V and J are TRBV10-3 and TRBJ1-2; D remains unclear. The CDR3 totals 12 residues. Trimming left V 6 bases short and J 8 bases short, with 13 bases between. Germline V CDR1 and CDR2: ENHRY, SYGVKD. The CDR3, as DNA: TGTGCCATCAGCCCCGATGGGGTCGGCTACACCTTC. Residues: CAISPDGVGYTF.

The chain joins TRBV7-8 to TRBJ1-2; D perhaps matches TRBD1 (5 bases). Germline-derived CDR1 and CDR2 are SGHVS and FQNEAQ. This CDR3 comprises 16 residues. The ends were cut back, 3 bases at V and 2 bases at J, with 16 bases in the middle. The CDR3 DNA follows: TGTGCCAGCAGCTTCGGACCTGTGGACAACAACTATGGCTACACCTTC. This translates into CASSFGPVDNNYGYTF.